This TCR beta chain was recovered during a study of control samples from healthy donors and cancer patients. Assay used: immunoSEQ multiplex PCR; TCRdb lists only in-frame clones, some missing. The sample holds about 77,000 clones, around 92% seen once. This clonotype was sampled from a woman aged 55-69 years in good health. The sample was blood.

CDR3 coding DNA: TGTGCCACCAGTCAGACAGGGGGGGAGCAGTACTTC. Translation: CATSQTGGEQYF. The rearrangement joins TRBV24-1 to TRBJ2-7, with 9 bases fitting TRBD1. Germline V gene data show CDR1 as KGHDR and CDR2 as SFDVKD. The CDR3 covers 12 residues. The V gene end was trimmed by 6 bases and the J gene end by 7 bases; junction bases not matched to a gene: 3.